The clone carrying this TCR beta chain was seen many times. With 4 bases removed from V and 2 bases from J, the gap between germline ends came to 19 bases. CDR1 is SGDLS, CDR2 YYNGEE, per germline. There are 17 residues in the CDR3. The data are from a study of sequential checkpoint blockade in melanoma. Turning to the study itself: Maintenance nivolumab came after either treatment sequence. DNA from 85 to 95 pretreatment tumor samples underwent TCRβ immunosequencing.

Produced via immunoSEQ multiplex PCR; TCRdb's table is partial and in-frame only. The table records thousands of clones, over 25% of them present only once. Treatment defined: randomized to nivolumab then ipilimumab (arm A) or the reverse (arm B). DNA-damaging chemotherapy had not been given to any patient beforehand. The clonotype was recovered from a human donor with melanoma. Sample: tumor tissue (inferred from file names), taken from a patient given nivolumab and ipilimumab in sequence. The rearrangement links TRBV9 to TRBJ1-5; tentatively, D is TRBD1 (5 bases). The CDR3 nucleotides read TGTGCCAGCAGCTTATCCATGGGGGGATTAGGCAATCAGCCCCAGCATTTT. Its protein product is CASSLSMGGLGNQPQHF. Filled out from reference TRBV9 and TRBJ1-5, the complete variable domain reads DSGVTQTPKHLITATGQRVTLRCSPRSGDLSVYWYQQSLDQGLQFLIQYYNGEERAKGNILERFSAQQFPDLHSELNLSSLELGDSALYFCASSLSMGGLGNQPQHFGDGTRLSIL.